This record looks at one TCR beta chain sequence and its context. The sample is drawn from a study of technical replicates of blood from a handful of donors. The CDR3 consists of 14 residues. V was shortened by 1 base and J by 5 bases, with 11 bases between the two germline ends. CDR1 and CDR2 from the germline V gene are LGHNA and YSLEER. Only in-frame clones appear in the TCRdb table, and some are missing; sequencing was by immunoSEQ multiplex PCR. The sample records 79,000 or so clones, about 93% being singletons. This chain joins TRBV4-3 and TRBJ2-5, with D possibly being TRBD2 (6 bases). This receptor was taken from a human donor in good health. Sequencing was done on a sample of T cells isolated from PBMCs. This CDR3 reads CASSQAGGSETQYF. The CDR3, as DNA: TGCGCCAGCAGCCAAGCTGGAGGGAGTGAGACCCAGTACTTC.